This TCR beta chain is drawn from a study of blood T cell repertoires in COVID-19. Germline CDR1 reads SGHRS; CDR2 reads YFSETQ. V lost 2 bases and J lost 7, with 16 bases in between. The CDR3 length is 14 residues. Assay: immunoSEQ multiplex PCR; the TCRdb copy retains only in-frame clones and omits some. The data show about 250,000 clones, 80% to 90% seen once. The chain combines TRBV5-1 with TRBJ2-7, with D maybe TRBD1 (6 bases). This receptor was obtained from a man aged 50 to 60 with acute or convalescent COVID-19. The sequencing sample was made of peripheral blood. The CDR3 bases are TGCGCCAGCAGCTTAGACAGGAACTACGGGGAGCAGTACTTC. Its translation: CASSLDRNYGEQYF.